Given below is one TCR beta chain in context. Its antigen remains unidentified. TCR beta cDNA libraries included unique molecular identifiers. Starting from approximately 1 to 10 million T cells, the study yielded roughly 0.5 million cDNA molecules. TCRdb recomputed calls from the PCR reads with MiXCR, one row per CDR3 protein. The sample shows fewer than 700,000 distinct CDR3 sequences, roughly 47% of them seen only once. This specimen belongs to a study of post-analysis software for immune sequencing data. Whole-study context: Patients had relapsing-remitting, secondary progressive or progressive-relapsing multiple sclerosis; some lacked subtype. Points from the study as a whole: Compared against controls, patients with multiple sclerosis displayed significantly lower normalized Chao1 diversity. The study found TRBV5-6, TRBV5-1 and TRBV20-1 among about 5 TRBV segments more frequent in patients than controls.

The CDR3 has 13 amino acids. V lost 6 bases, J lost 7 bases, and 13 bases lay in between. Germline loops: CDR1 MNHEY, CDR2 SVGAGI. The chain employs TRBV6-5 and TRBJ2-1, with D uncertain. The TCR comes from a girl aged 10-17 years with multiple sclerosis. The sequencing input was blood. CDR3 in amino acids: CASRPGPRNEQFF. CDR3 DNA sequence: TGTGCCAGCAGGCCCGGGCCAAGGAATGAGCAGTTCTTC.